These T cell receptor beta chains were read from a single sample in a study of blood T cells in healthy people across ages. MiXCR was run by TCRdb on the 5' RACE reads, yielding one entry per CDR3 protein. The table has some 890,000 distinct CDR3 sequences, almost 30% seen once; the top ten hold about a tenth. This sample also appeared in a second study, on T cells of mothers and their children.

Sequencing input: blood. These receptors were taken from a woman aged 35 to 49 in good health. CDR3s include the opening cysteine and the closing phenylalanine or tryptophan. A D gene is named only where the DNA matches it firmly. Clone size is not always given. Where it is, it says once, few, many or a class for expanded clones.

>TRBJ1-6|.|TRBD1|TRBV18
TGTGCCAGCTCACCAAGGCCAGGGGGGCGGCAATCACCCCTCCACTTT
CASSPRPGGRQSPLHF
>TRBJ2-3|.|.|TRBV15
TGTGCCACCCACTCTAGTATCCCCACAGATACGCAGTATTTT
CATHSSIPTDTQYF
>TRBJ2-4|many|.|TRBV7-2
TGTGCCAGCAGCCCGGGACACACAAAAAACATTCAGTACTTC
CASSPGHTKNIQYF
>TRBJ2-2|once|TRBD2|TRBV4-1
TGCGCCAGCAGCCAAGGACCACGGACTAGCGGGGGCCGGGGGACCGGGGAGCTGTTTTTT
CASSQGPRTSGGRGTGELFF
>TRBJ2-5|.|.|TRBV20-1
TGCAGTGCTAGTCGAACAGCCCTGGAGACCCAGTACTTC
CSASRTALETQYF
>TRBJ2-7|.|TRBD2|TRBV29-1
TGCAGCGTCACCGCAGCGGGGAACTCCTACGAGCAGTACTTC
CSVTAAGNSYEQYF
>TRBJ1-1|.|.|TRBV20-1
TGCAGTGCTAGAGTTGGAGCAGGGATCAACACTGAAGCTTTCTTT
CSARVGAGINTEAFF
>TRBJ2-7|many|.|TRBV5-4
TGTGCCAGCAGCCCCGGGGGGCCCCCATACGAGCAGTACTTC
CASSPGGPPYEQYF
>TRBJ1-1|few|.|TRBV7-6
TGTGCCAGCACCGAGGGGGGGGCGAACACTGAAGCTTTCTTT
CASTEGGANTEAFF
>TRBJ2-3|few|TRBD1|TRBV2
TGTGCCAGCAGGGGGACAGGGTTCTTCACAGATACGCAGTATTTT
CASRGTGFFTDTQYF
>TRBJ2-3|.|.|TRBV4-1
TGCGCCAGTAGCCAAGTCGGGAACCCCAGCACAGATACGCAGTATTTT
CASSQVGNPSTDTQYF
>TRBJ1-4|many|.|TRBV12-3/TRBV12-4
TGTGCCAGCAGTTTATCGTGGGGGTCAGAGGAAAAACTGTTTTTT
CASSLSWGSEEKLFF
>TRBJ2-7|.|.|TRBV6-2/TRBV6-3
TGTGCCAGCAGTTTACACCGGGGTCGGCAGTACTTC
CASSLHRGRQYF
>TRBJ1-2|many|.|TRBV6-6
TGTGCCAGCAGCCCAACCGGGTCCTCGGGAGGCTACACCTTC
CASSPTGSSGGYTF
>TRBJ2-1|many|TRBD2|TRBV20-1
TGCAGTGCTAGAGATGCACTAGCGGGGGCGAGTGAGCAGTTCTTC
CSARDALAGASEQFF
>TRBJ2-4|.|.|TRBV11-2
TGTGCCAGCAGCCCGCGGATAGGGTTAGCGAGAAACATTCAGTACTTC
CASSPRIGLARNIQYF
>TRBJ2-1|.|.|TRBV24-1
TGTGCCACCAGTGACCCGGGTAGTAACAACTACAATGAGCAGTTCTTC
CATSDPGSNNYNEQFF
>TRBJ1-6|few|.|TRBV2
TGTGCCACCCACGGGGACACCGCGGGCCAAGTCACCCTCCACTTT
CATHGDTAGQVTLHF
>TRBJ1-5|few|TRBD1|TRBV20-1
TGCAGTGCTCCGGACAGGGCCTTCAATCAGCCCCAGCATTTT
CSAPDRAFNQPQHF
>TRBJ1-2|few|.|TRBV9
TGTGCCAACAGCGCTTCACGACCCTCCGGATTTAACTATGGCTACACCTTC
CANSASRPSGFNYGYTF
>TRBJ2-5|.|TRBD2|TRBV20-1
TGCAGTGCTAGACTGGGACTAAGTCGGGAGACCCAGTACTTC
CSARLGLSRETQYF
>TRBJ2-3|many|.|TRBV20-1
TGCAGTGCTAGAGATGTTAGGGGGGGCCTAGATACGCAGTATTTT
CSARDVRGGLDTQYF
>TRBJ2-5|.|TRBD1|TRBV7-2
TGTGCCAGCAGCCAATCGGGACAGGGAGAGACCCAGTACTTC
CASSQSGQGETQYF
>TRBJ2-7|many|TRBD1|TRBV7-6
TGTGCCAGCAGCTCCAACCGGGACAGGGGAAACGAGCAGTACTTC
CASSSNRDRGNEQYF
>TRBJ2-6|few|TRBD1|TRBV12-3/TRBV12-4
TGTGCCAGCAGACCCCTCGGGACAGGGTCATTCTCTGGGGCCAACGTCCTGACTTTC
CASRPLGTGSFSGANVLTF